This TCR beta chain was profiled in a study of T-cell reconstitution after alpha-beta-depleted transplantation in children. Study findings and constraints: At around two months after transplant, the alpha-beta T cells were reportedly derived from several hundred expanded clones that came from non-depleted graft cells.

Notes on this clonotype: Its specificity is not known.

TCRbeta library preparation incorporated unique molecular identifiers. TCRdb re-called the PCR reads with MiXCR, one entry per CDR3 protein. The profile covers about 830,000 distinct CDR3 sequences, with approximately 15% appearing a single time and approximately 5% taken by the ten largest. The sequencing used PBMCs, mostly from graft donor cells, collected 360 days after TCRalphabeta/CD19-depleted stem cell transplant. The sequence derives from a male patient younger than 18 who had a stem cell transplant for acute lymphoblastic leukemia, so the T cells may come from the graft donor.

CDR3 nucleotides: TGTGCCAGCCAGAGGCTAGCGGGAGTTGACTACGAGCAGTACTTC. Translation gives CASQRLAGVDYEQYF. The rearrangement links TRBV6-5 to TRBJ2-7; 10 nucleotides match TRBD2. The CDR3 runs to 15 residues. With 8 bases clipped from V and 3 bases from J, the junction kept 10 bases outside the gene matches. The V gene's germline CDR1 is MNHEY and CDR2 SVGAGI.